The next 5 T cell receptor beta chains were all read from a single sample in a study of molecular identifiers for immune sequencing clone quantification. TCRdb processed the PCR reads anew with MiXCR; each CDR3 protein has one entry. There are tens of thousands of distinct CDR3 sequences in the sample; roughly 24% occur only once, and over 1.5% lies in the top ten. Sequences were obtained from naive CD8+ T cells from blood, with Jurkat cell RNA spiked in. Subset given: FACS-sorted CD8+CD4-CCR7+CD45RA+ naive T cells. The receptor source for this set is a human donor in good health. Some libraries in this study had Jurkat cell RNA spiked in.

This clonotype was detected many times. The rearrangement uses TRBV7-2 and TRBJ2-1, with 8 bases aligning to TRBD2. After removal of 3 bases from V and 5 bases from J, the junction contained 9 bases not matched to a gene. CDR3 size: 16 residues. Germline V gene sequence: CDR1 SGHTA, CDR2 FQGNSA. The CDR3 DNA follows: TGTGCCAGCAGCTTTCCTTCCGGGACTAGAGACAATGAGCAGTTCTTC. This encodes CASSFPSGTRDNEQFF.

Many counts were recorded for this clonotype. The V call is TRBV6-5, the J call TRBJ2-5; D is unresolved. The germline V and J ends were trimmed by 5 bases and 5 bases, with 6 bases remaining between them. This CDR3 is 11 amino acids long. CDR1 MNHEY and CDR2 SVGAGI come from the germline V gene. The CDR3 loop reads CASSPWETQYF. CDR3 nucleotide sequence: TGTGCCAGCAGTCCTTGGGAGACCCAGTACTTC.

This clonotype was counted at least ten times. The V and J genes are TRBV29-1 and TRBJ2-1, with TRBD1 matching over 10 bases. The length of the CDR3 is 14 residues. Germline assignment: CDR1 SQVTM and CDR2 ANQGSEA. Trimming cost V 3 bases and J 2 bases; bases outside gene matches: 1. In DNA, the CDR3 is TGCAGCGTTGAGGGACAGGGGACCTACAATGAGCAGTTCTTC. Translated, it gives CSVEGQGTYNEQFF.

This clonotype was recorded many times. As DNA, the CDR3 is TGTGCCAGCAGCTCGGACCCCCAAGATCAGCCCCAGCATTTT. Amino acid sequence: CASSSDPQDQPQHF. The rearrangement joins TRBV7-2 to TRBJ1-5; D remains unclear. The CDR3 runs to 14 residues. The V and J ends lost 4 bases and 5 bases respectively, with 12 bases between them. Germline CDR1 SGHTA, CDR2 FQGNSA. Full variable domain (rest looked up from reference TRBV7-2 and TRBJ1-5): GAGVSQSPSNKVTEKGKDVELRCDPISGHTALYWYRQSLGQGLEFLIYFQGNSAPDKSGLPSDRFSAERTGGSVSTLTIQRTQQEDSAVYLCASSSDPQDQPQHFGDGTRLSIL.

For this clonotype: Given a much more abundant clone one base away, this may be a read error. The chain has TRBV7-8 and TRBJ2-7; no firm D call. The V gene's germline CDR1 is SGHVS and CDR2 FQNEAQ. The CDR3 covers 12 residues. The CDR3 nucleotides are TGTGCCAGCGGCTTCCGAGCCTACGAGCAGTACTTC. As protein: CASGFRAYEQYF.